One sample yielded the 25 T cell receptor beta chains listed below, sequenced in a study of blood T cell repertoires in COVID-19. Method: immunoSEQ multiplex PCR; TCRdb's copy keeps in-frame clones and lacks some. The sample lists a few hundred thousand clones, around 90% seen once, with around 16% in the top ten. The sequenced material came from PBMCs or T cells enriched from blood (not recorded which). The receptors were gathered from a man under 40 who had been exposed to COVID-19.

This clone was detected once. The chain links TRBV5-1 to TRBJ2-5; D is perhaps TRBD1 (6 bases). CDR1 and CDR2 (germline): SGHRS, YFSETQ. Trimming pared 4 bases from V and 1 base from J, leaving 17 bases between. This CDR3 region has 16 residues. The CDR3 here is CASSATGRGGQETQYF. The CDR3 coding sequence is TGCGCCAGCAGCGCGACAGGTCGAGGCGGCCAAGAGACCCAGTACTTC.

The chain employs TRBV7-2 and TRBJ2-7; D possibly corresponds to TRBD1 (6 bases). Germline V lookup: CDR1 SGHTA, CDR2 FQGNSA. CDR3 length: 12 amino acids. Between the trimmed V and J ends, which lost 6 bases and 3 bases, there was a span of 9 bases. CDR3: CASSRDNYEQYF. DNA of the CDR3: TGTGCCAGCAGTCGGGACAACTACGAGCAGTACTTC.

There are a few counts of this clone. J is TRBJ2-7 and V is TRBV5-1, with TRBD2 matching over 14 bases. Germline lookup yields CDR1 SGHRS and CDR2 YFSETQ. After removal of 0 bases from V and 3 bases from J, the junction contained 2 bases not matched to a gene. CDR3 length: 16 amino acids. The CDR3 loop reads CASSLAGTSGGYEQYF. The CDR3 coding sequence is TGCGCCAGCAGCTTGGCCGGGACTAGCGGGGGCTACGAGCAGTACTTC.

This sequence joins TRBV7-2 and TRBJ1-3; a weak D match, TRBD1 (5 bases). V was clipped by 5 bases and J by 3 bases, with 14 bases between them. The germline V gene has CDR1 SGHTA and CDR2 FQGNSA. The CDR3 sequence is 15 residues long. The DNA for the CDR3 is TGTGCCAGCAGCCCCCTTCGGGGACTTGGAAACACCATATATTTT. This sequence encodes CASSPLRGLGNTIYF. The variable domain in full, with the rest retrieved from reference TRBV7-2 and TRBJ1-3, is GAGVSQSPSNKVTEKGKDVELRCDPISGHTALYWYRQSLGQGLEFLIYFQGNSAPDKSGLPSDRFSAERTGGSVSTLTIQRTQQEDSAVYLCASSPLRGLGNTIYFGEGSWLTVV.

CDR3 protein: CASSQDPGEGEKLFF. CDR3 nucleotides: TGTGCCAGCAGCCAAGATCCAGGGGAAGGTGAAAAACTGTTTTTT. This chain connects TRBV3-1 (or the pseudogene TRBV3-2) to TRBJ1-4; D is possibly TRBD1 (6 bases). CDR1 and CDR2 (germline): LGHDT, YNNKEL (reference sequence). Trimming removed 0 bases from V and 7 bases from J, with 12 bases in between. The CDR3 has 15 amino acids.

This clone appeared a single time. The chain is built from TRBV9 and TRBJ2-1; TRBD2 matches at 9 bases. Looked up from germline, CDR1 is SGDLS and CDR2 is YYNGEE. The CDR3 is made up of 14 amino acids. Losses at the gene ends were 0 bases for V and 6 bases for J; bases not matched to a gene: 1. The CDR3 DNA reads TGTGCCAGCAGCGTAGGAGCGGGGGGCAATGAGCAGTTCTTC. It yields the protein CASSVGAGGNEQFF.

The CDR3 coding sequence is TGTGCCAGCAGTCGTCCGTGGGGGGGAGGGGACACTGAAGCTTTCTTT. This codes for CASSRPWGGGDTEAFF. The chain has TRBV6-6 and TRBJ1-1; possibly TRBD1 for D (5 bases). V shed 5 bases and J shed 3 bases, with 19 bases lying between them. CDR1 MNHNY and CDR2 SVGAGI come from the germline V gene (reference sequence). The CDR3 has 16 amino acids.

The CDR3 nucleotides read TGTGCCAGCAGTTACTCGGGCAGCTATAGCAATCAGCCCCAGCATTTT. Translated: CASSYSGSYSNQPQHF. The genes are TRBV6-2 or TRBV6-3 and TRBJ1-5; D not certain. CDR3 size: 16 residues. Looked up from germline, CDR1 is MNHEY and CDR2 is SVGEGT. V was cut by 0 bases and J by 0 bases, with 9 bases left in between.

The J gene is TRBJ2-7, the V gene TRBV7-2; 7 bases are a match to TRBD2. Germline lookup yields CDR1 SGHTA and CDR2 FQGNSA. V lost 7 bases, J lost 4 bases, and 10 bases stayed unmatched. The CDR3 is made up of 14 amino acids. The CDR3 sequence is CASTLGRGVYEQYF. The CDR3 DNA follows: TGTGCCAGCACCCTGGGACGGGGGGTATACGAGCAGTACTTC. The full variable domain, completed using reference TRBV7-2 and TRBJ2-7, is GAGVSQSPSNKVTEKGKDVELRCDPISGHTALYWYRQSLGQGLEFLIYFQGNSAPDKSGLPSDRFSAERTGGSVSTLTIQRTQQEDSAVYLCASTLGRGVYEQYFGPGTRLTVT.

The CDR3 region is CASSPRTGGPYGYTF. CDR3 nucleotides: TGTGCCAGCAGCCCACGGACAGGGGGTCCCTATGGCTACACCTTC. This chain connects TRBV7-2 to TRBJ1-2; TRBD1 matches 10 bases. In germline, CDR1 is SGHTA, CDR2 FQGNSA. This CDR3 contains 15 residues. V shed 5 bases, J shed 4 bases, and the junction held 7 bases outside the gene matches.

The chain uses TRBV4-3 and TRBJ2-1; tentative D call: TRBD1 (6 bases). The germline V gene encodes CDR1 LGHNA and CDR2 YSLEER. This CDR3 spans 15 amino acids. V was trimmed by 3 bases and J by 5 bases, leaving 14 bases between them. Here the CDR3 DNA reads TGCGCCAGCAGCCAGAGGACAGTAGTCCACAATGAGCAGTTCTTC. Residues: CASSQRTVVHNEQFF.

This chain connects TRBV6-5 to TRBJ1-2; 9 bases line up with TRBD1. The CDR3 is 16 residues long. The trim removed 4 bases at V and 6 bases at J, leaving 12 bases unmatched. CDR1 MNHEY and CDR2 SVGAGI come from the germline V gene. DNA of the CDR3: TGTGCCAGCAGTTTCTCCTGGGACAGGGTATTACATGGCTACACCTTC. This encodes CASSFSWDRVLHGYTF.

This clone has just one count. DNA of the CDR3: TGTGCCAGCTCACCCCAGGGGGCTGCTGGCTACACCTTC. Translating it yields CASSPQGAAGYTF. The rearrangement joins TRBV18 to TRBJ1-2; 8 nucleotides align to TRBD1. Germline V gene sequence: CDR1 KGHSH, CDR2 LQKENI. V lost 3 bases and J lost 7; bases outside the gene matches: 4. This CDR3 spans 13 amino acids.

The V and J genes are TRBV6-5 and TRBJ2-7; 9 bases fit TRBD1. The ends lost 8 bases at V and 5 bases at J; junction bases unmatched: 10. The CDR3 has 14 amino acids. CDR1 MNHEY and CDR2 SVGAGI come from the germline V gene. The CDR3 loop reads CASWGGQGGHEQYF. The CDR3 DNA reads TGTGCCAGCTGGGGGGGACAGGGAGGCCACGAGCAGTACTTC.

The J gene is TRBJ1-2, the V gene TRBV7-6; D gene uncertain. Between the trimmed V and J ends, which lost 0 bases and 7 bases, there was a span of 6 bases. Germline V CDR1 and CDR2: SGHVS, FNYEAQ. The CDR3 totals 12 residues. CDR3 sequence (DNA): TGTGCCAGCAGCTTAGCGGGCCGTGGCTACACCTTC. It specifies CASSLAGRGYTF.

The chain uses TRBV27 and TRBJ1-6; a weak D match, TRBD1 (6 bases). The CDR3 length is 15 residues. From germline, CDR1 is MNHEY and CDR2 SMNVEV (reference sequence). Trimming cost V 3 bases and J 7 bases, with 13 bases left between them. The chain's CDR3 is CASSLERGGNSPLHF. The CDR3 nucleotides are TGTGCCAGCAGTTTGGAAAGGGGGGGAAATTCACCCCTCCACTTT.

This chain connects TRBV7-2 to TRBJ2-1; the match to TRBD1 covers 10 bases. Germline values: CDR1 SGHTA, CDR2 FQGNSA. There are 16 residues in the CDR3. Trimming cost V 7 bases and J 8 bases; bases outside gene matches: 14. CDR3 protein: CASTQERDRGSHEQFF. In DNA, the CDR3 is TGTGCCAGCACCCAGGAACGGGACAGGGGATCTCATGAGCAGTTCTTC.

The rearrangement joins TRBV7-8 to TRBJ1-5; D possibly corresponds to TRBD1 (5 bases). The CDR3 has 16 residues. The V and J ends lost 5 bases and 1 base respectively, with 15 bases between them. Germline V gene data show CDR1 as SGHVS and CDR2 as FQNEAQ. Here the CDR3 reads CASSREGRGSNQPQHF. Here the CDR3 DNA reads TGTGCCAGCAGCCGAGAAGGGAGGGGAAGCAATCAGCCCCAGCATTTT.

J is TRBJ2-2 and V is TRBV23-1; 7 bases line up with TRBD2. TRBV23-1 carries the ORF label, with uncertain function. This CDR3 has 15 residues. CDR3 DNA sequence: TGCGCTATCCCGGCGGAGGCGGGGGATACCGGGGAGCTGTTTTTT. It yields the protein CAIPAEAGDTGELFF.

The chain joins TRBV6-2 or TRBV6-3 to TRBJ2-1, with 8 positions matching TRBD1. V shed 5 bases, J shed 4 bases, and the junction held 10 bases outside the gene matches. The CDR3 spans 16 residues. The germline CDR1 and CDR2 sequences are MNHEY and SVGEGT. The CDR3 nucleotides are TGTGCCAGCAGTCGAGGACAGGGAAGGGGATACAATGAGCAGTTCTTC. Translated: CASSRGQGRGYNEQFF.

This chain connects TRBV27 to TRBJ2-1; 10 bases fit TRBD1. The CDR3 loop spans 14 amino acids. In germline, CDR1 is MNHEY, CDR2 SMNVEV (reference sequence). Trimming cost V 6 bases and J 8 bases; bases outside gene matches: 7. Here the CDR3 reads CASRSGTGVHEQFF. Here the CDR3 DNA reads TGTGCCAGCAGATCCGGGACAGGGGTCCATGAGCAGTTCTTC.

The J gene is TRBJ1-4, the V gene TRBV28; TRBD1 aligns across 8 bases. The ends lost 7 bases at V and 7 bases at J; junction bases unmatched: 2. The CDR3 runs to 12 residues. Germline V gene lookup returns CDR1 MDHEN and CDR2 SYDVKM. The CDR3 DNA sequence: TGTGCCAGCACCGACAGGGGTGAAAAACTGTTTTTT. Residues: CASTDRGEKLFF.

V and J are TRBV13 and TRBJ2-6, with D hard to call. There are 13 residues in the CDR3. V was trimmed by 1 base and J by 10 bases, leaving 8 bases between them. CDR1 is PRHDT and CDR2 is FYEKMQ in the germline V gene (reference sequence). In DNA form, the CDR3 reads TGTGCCAGCAGCTTAGTGCGTCGGAACGTCCTGACTTTC. Amino acid sequence: CASSLVRRNVLTF.

The chain couples TRBV10-3 to TRBJ2-2; TRBD2 matches at 12 bases. CDR3 length equals 19 residues. The V gene end was trimmed by 4 bases and the J gene end by 0 bases; junction bases not matched to a gene: 9. Per the germline V gene, CDR1 is ENHRY and CDR2 is SYGVKD. CDR3 coding DNA: TGTGCCATCAGTGGGCTCGCTAGCGGGGGGGCTTCGAACACCGGGGAGCTGTTTTTT. This translates into CAISGLASGGASNTGELFF.

The chain is built from TRBV14 and TRBJ2-1; D is perhaps TRBD1 (5 bases). The germline V gene encodes CDR1 SGHDN and CDR2 FVKESK. CDR3 length: 12 amino acids. V lost 3 bases and J lost 6, with 6 bases in between. CDR3 amino acids: CASSQGRNEQFF. CDR3 DNA: TGTGCCAGCAGCCAGGGGCGCAATGAGCAGTTCTTC.